This T cell receptor beta chain was recovered during a study of metastatic and nonmetastatic thyroid tumors. Study in general: Comparative analysis of repertoires was undertaken across blood and tumor or nodule tissue obtained from malignant and benign thyroid patients. Study-level results: Reportedly, malignant thyroid tumors had significantly higher TCR beta diversity than benign nodules, in blood and tumor.

TCRdb redid the clone calls on the PCR reads using MiXCR. The data show about 22,000 clones, about 21% seen once. With V trimmed by 6 bases and J by 0 bases, 8 bases remained unmatched. Per germline, CDR1 SGHRS and CDR2 YFSETQ. This CDR3 contains 16 residues. Many counts were recorded for this clone. Antigen specificity is unknown. Ahead of thyroid surgery, no patient had received treatment of any kind. The sequencing sample was made of blood. V usage is TRBV5-1 and J usage is TRBJ1-4, with 7 bases fitting TRBD1. This clonotype was obtained from a male donor with papillary thyroid cancer or a benign thyroid nodule (not recorded which). Some clones in this sample may be carry-over from other donors' samples. The CDR3: CASTSGGTATNEKLFF. The CDR3 nucleotides read TGCGCCAGCACCTCCGGGGGGACAGCAACTAATGAAAAACTGTTTTTT.